In its sample, the clone carrying this T cell receptor (beta chain) was seen many times. TCRdb used MiXCR to reprocess the RT-PCR reads, holding one entry per CDR3 protein. The data contain 550,000 to 750,000 distinct CDR3 sequences, about 14% of them seen just once; the ten biggest clones take up about 3.9%. Germline values: CDR1 DFQATT, CDR2 SNEGSKA (reference sequence). The CDR3 sequence is 12 residues long. The sequence was obtained from a female donor in good health, serving as a healthy control. This chain joins TRBV20-1 and TRBJ2-1; maybe TRBD1 (5 bases). Sequencing was performed on memory CD4+ T cells from blood. Here the CDR3 DNA reads TGCACCGTCCTAGGGGCTGGCAATGAGCAGTTCTTC. Translating it yields CTVLGAGNEQFF.